At least ten counts were recorded for the clone carrying this TCR beta chain. Its antigen is not known. UMIs and a universal primer site were added when TCR cDNA was made by 5'RACE template switching. In TCRdb, the 5' RACE reads were re-called with MiXCR into one record per CDR3 protein. The sample contains around 100,000 distinct CDR3 sequences, 7.5% to 9.5% of which appear only once. This entry comes from a study of T cells after yellow fever vaccination. Study-level information: Preparation used SMART-Seq v4 Ultra Low Input for the low-cell-number fractions. Regarding the study as a whole: Reappearance after the booster was seen for most primary-vaccination clones, at roughly 96% CD4 and around 90% CD8.

Germline V gives CDR1 SGHAT, CDR2 FQNNGV. The CDR3 consists of 14 residues. Trimming left V 1 base short and J 7 bases short, with 11 bases between. This TCR was recovered from a young man who received the YFV17D yellow fever vaccine. The chain links TRBV11-2 to TRBJ2-1; unclear D gene. The sample in question was CD8+ T cells sorted from PBMCs, obtained 45 days after the yellow fever booster vaccination. The CDR3 region has the DNA TGTGCCAGCAGCTTAGTTCCAGCCGGGAATGAGCAGTTCTTC. Residues: CASSLVPAGNEQFF.